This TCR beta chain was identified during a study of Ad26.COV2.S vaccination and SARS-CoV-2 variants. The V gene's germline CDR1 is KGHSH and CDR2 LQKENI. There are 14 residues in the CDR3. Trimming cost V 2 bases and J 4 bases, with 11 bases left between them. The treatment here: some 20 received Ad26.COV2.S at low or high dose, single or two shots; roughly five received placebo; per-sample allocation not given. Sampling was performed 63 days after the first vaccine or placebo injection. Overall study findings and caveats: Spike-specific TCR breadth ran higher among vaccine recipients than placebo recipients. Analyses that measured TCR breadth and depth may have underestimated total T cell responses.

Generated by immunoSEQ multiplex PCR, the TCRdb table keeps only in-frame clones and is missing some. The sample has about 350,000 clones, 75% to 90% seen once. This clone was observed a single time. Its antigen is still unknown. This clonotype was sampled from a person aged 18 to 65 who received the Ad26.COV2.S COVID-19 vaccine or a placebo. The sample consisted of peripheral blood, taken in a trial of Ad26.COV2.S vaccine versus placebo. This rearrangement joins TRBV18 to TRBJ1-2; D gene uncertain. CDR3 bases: TGTGCCAGCTCACCAGAACAGAGTACCTATGGCTACACCTTC. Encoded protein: CASSPEQSTYGYTF.